This T cell receptor (beta chain) comes out of a study of T cells in Graves' hyperthyroidism and ophthalmopathy. Study overall: Peripheral blood samples were taken at initial diagnosis, prior to any treatment.

Orbital computed tomography, thyroid ultrasound, serum thyroxine and TRAb, and clinical symptoms together informed the diagnoses. Broader study findings: A model built on 13 V-J features separated ophthalmopathy from stable hyperthyroidism.

A few counts support this clonotype. Its specificity is not known. The ends were cut back, 2 bases at V and 13 bases at J, with 12 bases in the middle. CDR1 and CDR2 from the germline V gene are MNHNS and SASEGT. The CDR3 sequence is 13 residues long. RNA transcripts gave rise to amplified TCR beta CDR3 regions. With the HTBI primer set, the TCR CDR3 went through a first round of RT-PCR. MiXCR, applied by TCRdb to the multiplex PCR reads, yields one record per CDR3 protein. The repertoire consists of hundreds of thousands of distinct CDR3 sequences, with around 14% occurring once and the leading ten covering about 7.7%.

The chain is built from TRBV6-1 and TRBJ1-6; D gene uncertain. Sequenced sample: blood. The source is a woman under 30 with Graves' hyperthyroidism. DNA of the CDR3: TGTGCCAGCAGTGAATATCTCCTGATGCCCCTCCACTTT. The encoded protein is CASSEYLLMPLHF.